These 21 T cell receptor beta chains were all obtained from the same sample, sequenced in a study of siplizumab effects on memory and regulatory T cells. Sequenced by immunoSEQ multiplex PCR; TCRdb stores in-frame clones only, minus some. The data show about 64,000 clones, 95% to 98% seen once. The sequencing sample was made of naive CD8+ T cells sorted from blood. These receptors originate from a human donor in good health.

This chain uses TRBV7-3 with TRBJ2-5; TRBD2 matches at 9 bases. After removal of 3 bases from V and 4 bases from J, the junction contained 6 bases not matched to a gene. This CDR3 region has 15 residues. Germline V gene data show CDR1 as SGHTA and CDR2 as FQGTGA. CDR3 coding DNA: TGTGCCAGCAGCTTTAGCGGGGGTCAGGGAGAGACCCAGTACTTC. Translation gives CASSFSGGQGETQYF.

This clone was detected only once. The chain joins TRBV4-1 to TRBJ2-7; D perhaps matches TRBD2 (6 bases). This CDR3 is built from 15 residues. V lost 1 base to trimming and J lost 4 bases, with 14 bases between them. Germline V gene sequence: CDR1 MGHRA, CDR2 YSYEKL. The DNA for the CDR3 is TGCGCCAGCAGCCAAGGTACTAGCCCAATTTACGAGCAGTACTTC. The encoded protein is CASSQGTSPIYEQYF.

The chain links TRBV11-2 to TRBJ1-1; TRBD1 matches at 7 bases. Trimming took 5 bases from V and 0 from J; bases not matched to a gene: 6. Germline CDR1 and CDR2: SGHAT and FQNNGV. The CDR3 has 15 amino acids. This CDR3 is CASSPRTGLNTEAFF. The DNA of the CDR3 is TGTGCCAGCAGCCCCCGGACAGGACTGAACACTGAAGCTTTCTTT.

V gene TRBV29-1 combines with J gene TRBJ2-7, with 7 bases fitting TRBD1. Germline V gives CDR1 SQVTM, CDR2 ANQGSEA. This CDR3 spans 12 amino acids. V shed 1 base and J 3 bases; nucleotides not matched to a gene: 0. The CDR3 here is CSVEGQGYEQYF. The CDR3 DNA reads TGCAGCGTTGAAGGACAGGGCTACGAGCAGTACTTC.

The chain joins TRBV6-1 to TRBJ1-2; the match to TRBD1 covers 7 bases. Germline V gives CDR1 MNHNS, CDR2 SASEGT. The CDR3 covers 15 residues. J was trimmed by 2 bases and V by 6 bases; bases with no gene match: 9. Here the CDR3 reads CASRETGFSNYGYTF. The CDR3 DNA sequence: TGTGCCAGCAGGGAGACAGGGTTCTCGAACTATGGCTACACCTTC.

The chain recombines TRBV4-1 with TRBJ2-7; 8 bases align to TRBD2. CDR1 is MGHRA, CDR2 YSYEKL, per germline. Germline trimming cut 0 bases from V and 1 base from J; bases unmatched to any gene: 5. This CDR3 spans 16 amino acids. The CDR3: CASSQDLIAGSYEQYF. CDR3 DNA: TGCGCCAGCAGCCAAGATCTGATAGCGGGGTCCTACGAGCAGTACTTC.

The chain employs TRBV7-2 and TRBJ2-3; TRBD2 matches at 7 bases. With 1 base clipped from V and 6 bases from J, the junction kept 7 bases outside the gene matches. The CDR3 consists of 15 residues. The germline V gene encodes CDR1 SGHTA and CDR2 FQGNSA. The CDR3 loop reads CASSLGGGSRDTQYF. The CDR3 DNA reads TGTGCCAGCAGCTTAGGGGGGGGTAGTAGGGATACGCAGTATTTT.

The V gene is TRBV6-1, the J gene TRBJ1-3; no reliable D call. V lost 1 base, J lost 8 bases, and 6 bases lay in between. CDR1 is MNHNS and CDR2 is SASEGT in the germline V gene. The CDR3 loop spans 12 amino acids. The CDR3: CASSEGGDTIYF. The CDR3 nucleotides read TGTGCCAGCAGTGAAGGCGGGGACACCATATATTTT.

This clone was counted between two and nine times. V and J are TRBV5-6 and TRBJ1-5; D is uncertain. Trimming cost V 0 bases and J 4 bases, with 8 bases left between them. CDR1 and CDR2 from the germline V gene are SGHDT and YYEEEE. CDR3 size: 14 residues. The CDR3 is CASSLALMNQPQHF. The CDR3 DNA follows: TGTGCCAGCAGCTTGGCACTGATGAATCAGCCCCAGCATTTT. Drawing the rest from reference TRBV5-6 and TRBJ1-5, the complete variable domain is DAGVTQSPTHLIKTRGQQVTLRCSPKSGHDTVSWYQQALGQGPQFIFQYYEEEERQRGNFPDRFSGHQFPNYSSELNVNALLLGDSALYLCASSLALMNQPQHFGDGTRLSIL.

The chain carries TRBV10-3 and TRBJ1-1; D not resolved. Trimming took 8 bases from V and 5 from J, leaving 21 bases between them. Germline V gene data show CDR1 as ENHRY and CDR2 as SYGVKD. The CDR3 loop spans 15 amino acids. The CDR3 loop is CAIRYASDKTTEAFF. The CDR3, as DNA: TGTGCCATCCGATATGCGTCCGATAAGACAACTGAAGCTTTCTTT.

As DNA, the CDR3 is TGTGCCAGCAGCTTGTCAACGACTTATGGTCAGCCCCAGCATTTT. It specifies CASSLSTTYGQPQHF. The chain couples TRBV11-2 to TRBJ1-5; D remains ambiguous. Per germline, CDR1 SGHAT and CDR2 FQNNGV. Trimming stripped 3 bases from V and 6 bases from J, with 15 bases between. This CDR3 is 15 amino acids long. Combining the CDR3 with reference TRBV11-2 and TRBJ1-5 gives the whole variable domain EAGVAQSPRYKIIEKRQSVAFWCNPISGHATLYWYQQILGQGPKLLIQFQNNGVVDDSQLPKDRFSAERLKGVDSTLKIQPAKLEDSAVYLCASSLSTTYGQPQHFGDGTRLSIL.

The V call is TRBV27, the J call TRBJ1-2; unclear D gene. The CDR3 extends over 15 amino acids. Germline V CDR1 and CDR2: MNHEY, SMNVEV (reference sequence). The V and J ends lost 4 bases and 3 bases respectively, with 15 bases between them. This chain's CDR3 is CASSSLGQADYGYTF. CDR3 DNA sequence: TGTGCCAGCAGTTCCCTTGGGCAGGCAGACTATGGCTACACCTTC.

The J gene is TRBJ2-1, the V gene TRBV10-1, with D perhaps TRBD1 (6 bases). The length of the CDR3 is 14 residues. Germline V gene data show CDR1 as WNHNN and CDR2 as SYGVQD (reference sequence). V lost 6 bases to trimming and J lost 2 bases, with 11 bases between them. CDR3: CASRIGTPYNEQFF. The CDR3 DNA is TGCGCCAGCAGGATAGGGACACCCTACAATGAGCAGTTCTTC.

The chain uses TRBV27 and TRBJ2-1; 9 nucleotides agree with TRBD1. Per germline, CDR1 MNHEY and CDR2 SMNVEV (reference sequence). This CDR3 is built from 13 residues. J gave up 8 bases and V 8 bases, and 7 bases lay outside the gene matches. The CDR3 DNA follows: TGTGCCAGCGGGACAGGGTTGTGGTATGAGCAGTTCTTC. It is translated as CASGTGLWYEQFF.

The J gene is TRBJ1-2, the V gene TRBV27, with D unresolved. Trimming shortened V by 1 base and J by 2 bases, and 8 bases separated the two germline ends. The CDR3 loop spans 14 amino acids. Germline lookup yields CDR1 MNHEY and CDR2 SMNVEV (reference sequence). DNA of the CDR3: TGTGCCAGCAGTTTATTGGCGGGAAACTATGGCTACACCTTC. Its protein product is CASSLLAGNYGYTF.

CDR3 bases: TGTGCCAGCAGCCGGGCTCCCTACGAGCAGTACTTC. Its protein product is CASSRAPYEQYF. This chain connects TRBV28 to TRBJ2-7; the D is unclear. Trimming took 6 bases from V and 2 from J, leaving 8 bases between them. The germline gives CDR1 MDHEN, CDR2 SYDVKM. This CDR3 comprises 12 residues.

V usage is TRBV27 and J usage is TRBJ2-4; D gene uncertain. Germline V gene lookup returns CDR1 MNHEY and CDR2 SMNVEV (reference sequence). The CDR3 spans 13 residues. V was pared by 3 bases and J by 15 bases, with 18 bases between. The CDR3 DNA is TGTGCCAGCAGTTTTTCCGGTTCTCCGACGTTGTACTTC. It codes for CASSFSGSPTLYF.

CDR3 in amino acids: CASSLSGGAADTQYF. For the CDR3, the DNA is TGCGCCAGCAGCCTTAGCGGGGGGGCCGCAGATACGCAGTATTTT. The chain is built from TRBV4-1 and TRBJ2-3; 11 bases match TRBD2. This CDR3 is built from 15 residues. The junction had 4 bases not matched to a gene; V was cut back by 4 bases and J by 4 bases. CDR1 is MGHRA, CDR2 YSYEKL, per germline.

CDR3 region: CASSLEGNTEAFF. The CDR3 coding sequence is TGTGCCAGCAGCTTAGAAGGGAACACTGAAGCTTTCTTT. The chain is built from TRBV7-2 and TRBJ1-1; no firm D call. Germline CDR1 SGHTA, CDR2 FQGNSA. This CDR3 contains 13 residues. The V gene lost 1 base and the J gene lost 1 base, with 4 bases spanning the gap.

J is TRBJ2-7 and V is TRBV11-2, with D uncertain. V gave up 1 base and J gave up 2 bases, with 9 bases separating them. CDR1 is SGHAT, CDR2 FQNNGV, per germline. The CDR3 is 14 residues long. The CDR3 region has the DNA TGTGCCAGCAGCTTAGGGGCCACCGCCTACGAGCAGTACTTC. Protein product: CASSLGATAYEQYF.

This chain joins TRBV6-6 and TRBJ2-7; D remains unclear. Trimming stripped 1 base from V and 6 bases from J, with 7 bases between. This CDR3 comprises 12 residues. Germline values: CDR1 MNHNY, CDR2 SVGAGI (reference sequence). CDR3 sequence (DNA): TGTGCCAGCAGTTACTTGGGCCCCGAGCAGTACTTC. This codes for CASSYLGPEQYF.